This is a list of T cell receptor beta chains from one sample in a study of cytomegalovirus exposure and HLA in healthy donors. The table came from immunoSEQ multiplex PCR; TCRdb's copy has only in-frame clones and leaves some out. The table lists about 160,000 clones, approximately 80% of them singletons. Sequenced: PBMCs. The receptors here all came from a man between 45 and 60 years old in good health and CMV-seropositive. The CDR3 runs from the conserved cysteine through the conserved F or W. A D gene is named only where the DNA matches it firmly. Clone sizes are given selectively: once, few, many, or a class where the clone is expanded.

d_gene	v_gene	abundance	j_gene	CDR3aa	CDR3nt
-	TRBV4-1	-	TRBJ2-2	CASSQEGLRGGTGELFF	TGCGCCAGCAGCCAAGAGGGCCTTAGGGGTGGAACCGGGGAGCTGTTTTTT
TRBD1	TRBV19	-	TRBJ1-5	CASLDRGNQPQHF	TGTGCCAGTCTGGACAGGGGCAATCAGCCCCAGCATTTT
TRBD1	TRBV19	-	TRBJ2-2	CASKTGTGVNTGELFF	TGTGCCAGTAAGACTGGGACAGGGGTGAACACCGGGGAGCTGTTTTTT
-	TRBV7-9	few	TRBJ2-7	CASSRGSSYEQYF	TGTGCCAGCAGTCGAGGTAGCTCCTACGAGCAGTACTTC
-	TRBV7-2	-	TRBJ2-1	CASSRQPSEQFF	TGTGCCAGCAGCCGACAGCCTTCGGAGCAGTTCTTC
-	TRBV5-8	-	TRBJ2-2	CASSAGTHYTGELFF	TGTGCCAGCAGTGCCGGGACACACTACACCGGGGAGCTGTTTTTT
-	TRBV2	-	TRBJ1-5	CASSGASVNQPQHF	TGTGCCAGCAGTGGGGCGTCAGTCAATCAGCCCCAGCATTTT
TRBD2	TRBV2	-	TRBJ2-1	CASSNTGTSGYNEQFF	TGTGCCAGCAGTAACACCGGGACTAGCGGTTACAATGAGCAGTTCTTC
-	TRBV12-5	-	TRBJ2-2	CASGFSPFEGKGGELFF	TGTGCTAGTGGTTTCTCGCCCTTTGAGGGCAAAGGCGGGGAGCTGTTTTTT
TRBD2	TRBV5-1	-	TRBJ2-7	CASSSTGGSSYEQYF	TGCGCCAGCAGCTCAACGGGGGGAAGCTCCTACGAGCAGTACTTC
-	TRBV28	-	TRBJ1-5	CASSYGESNQPQHF	TGTGCCAGCAGTTACGGGGAGAGCAATCAGCCCCAGCATTTT
TRBD2	TRBV7-9	-	TRBJ2-1	CASSPRTSGGDNEQFF	TGTGCCAGCAGCCCGCGGACTAGCGGGGGGGACAATGAGCAGTTCTTC
-	TRBV7-2	-	TRBJ1-2	CASSRDSYGYTF	TGTGCCAGCAGCCGCGACAGCTATGGCTACACCTTC
TRBD1	TRBV18	-	TRBJ1-5	CASSKSRDRGPGQPQHF	TGTGCCAGCTCAAAGTCCCGGGACAGGGGCCCCGGGCAGCCCCAGCATTTT
TRBD1	TRBV7-9	once	TRBJ1-2	CASSISTGDYGYTF	TGTGCCAGCAGCATATCGACAGGGGACTATGGCTACACCTTC
TRBD1	TRBV5-1	-	TRBJ2-2	CASRGGQSNTGELFF	TGCGCCAGCAGAGGGGGACAGTCGAACACCGGGGAGCTGTTTTTT
-	TRBV4-3	-	TRBJ2-5	CASSQDWGVETQYF	TGCGCCAGCAGCCAAGATTGGGGGGTTGAGACCCAGTACTTC
-	TRBV7-2	-	TRBJ2-3	CASSSHTDTQYF	TGTGCCAGCAGCTCCCACACGGATACGCAGTATTTT